The 20 T cell receptor beta chains below all came from one sample that was sequenced in a study of shared clonotypes between healthy human individuals (dated by TCRdb to between 2020 and 2021). The library came from the immunoSEQ multiplex PCR assay. TCRdb retrieved this table from immuneACCESS and kept in-frame rearrangements only. Not all clones are present; in checked studies, unresolved V genes account for under half, and no reason is known for the remainder. The sample yields roughly 700,000 clones; less than 95% were counted once. The top ten clonotypes cover roughly 36% of the sample. Sequencing input: memory CD8+ T cells from PBMCs. The cell subset or site label for this specimen denotes: CD45RO+ cells pooled with CCR7-negative TemRA cells. The receptors come from a young man in good health. Some clones in this sample may be carry-over from other donors' samples.

The J gene is TRBJ2-3, the V gene TRBV4-2; 10 bases are a match to TRBD2. Trimming cost V 0 bases and J 3 bases; bases outside gene matches: 6. The germline gives CDR1 LGHNA, CDR2 YNFKEQ. CDR3 length equals 17 residues. The CDR3 DNA is TGTGCCAGCAGCCAAGAGCTAGCGGGAGATGGGACAGATACGCAGTATTTT. It codes for CASSQELAGDGTDTQYF.

J is TRBJ2-3 and V is TRBV5-4; D is ambiguous. From germline, CDR1 is SGHNT and CDR2 YYREEE (reference sequence). The CDR3 has 12 residues. V lost 1 base and J 4 bases, leaving 4 bases between the germline ends. In DNA, the CDR3 is TGTGCCAGCAGCTTGATCCCAGATACGCAGTATTTT. Translation gives CASSLIPDTQYF.

This chain uses TRBV6-1 with TRBJ2-2; D may match TRBD1 or TRBD2 (5 bases each). CDR1 is MNHNS, CDR2 SASEGT, per germline. The CDR3 is made up of 15 amino acids. Trimming took off 6 bases at V and 2 bases at J, with 13 bases between the two ends. CDR3: CASRGTFGNTGELFF. The DNA of the CDR3 is TGTGCCAGCAGAGGGACGTTTGGCAACACCGGGGAGCTGTTTTTT.

J is TRBJ1-5 and V is TRBV4-1, with 8 bases aligning to TRBD1. Trimming took 1 base from V and 6 from J; bases not matched to a gene: 11. This CDR3 contains 17 residues. The germline gives CDR1 MGHRA, CDR2 YSYEKL. CDR3 sequence reads: CASSQVIGAGGVQPQHF. CDR3 coding DNA: TGCGCCAGCAGCCAAGTCATTGGGGCAGGGGGCGTTCAGCCCCAGCATTTT.

CDR3 sequence: CASSLGATPPYGYTF. The CDR3 DNA reads TGTGCCAGCAGCTTGGGGGCCACCCCCCCTTATGGCTACACCTTC. The J gene is TRBJ1-2, the V gene TRBV7-9; D might be TRBD1 (6 bases). Germline assignment: CDR1 SEHNR and CDR2 FQNEAQ (reference sequence). V was clipped by 3 bases and J by 5 bases, with 16 bases between them. The CDR3 spans 15 residues.

On this clone: The sample has other DNA sequences that encode this CDR3 too. The rearrangement joins TRBV27 to TRBJ2-7; D is ambiguous. The CDR3 consists of 13 residues. Trimming cost V 5 bases and J 2 bases, with 10 bases left between them. Germline V gives CDR1 MNHEY, CDR2 SMNVEV (reference sequence). The CDR3 region is CASSRGIPYEQYF. DNA of the CDR3: TGTGCCAGCAGTCGCGGCATACCCTACGAGCAGTACTTC.

CDR3 sequence: CASSVGLGDTEAFF. DNA of the CDR3: TGTGCCAGCAGCGTAGGGCTCGGAGACACTGAAGCTTTCTTT. The V gene is TRBV9, the J gene TRBJ1-1; D call uncertain. The germline gives CDR1 SGDLS, CDR2 YYNGEE. V gave up 0 bases and J gave up 3 bases, with 9 bases separating them. The CDR3 sequence is 14 residues long.

This chain links TRBV7-9 with TRBJ2-5; 14 bases are shared with TRBD2. J gave up 1 base and V 2 bases, and 9 bases lay outside the gene matches. Per germline, CDR1 SEHNR and CDR2 FQNEAQ (reference sequence). The CDR3 runs 19 residues. The DNA for the CDR3 is TGTGCCAGCAGCTTATTTATGGGACTAGCGGGAGTCCGCCAAGAGACCCAGTACTTC. Residues: CASSLFMGLAGVRQETQYF.

The CDR3 nucleotides are TGTGCCAGCAGCACGGGGGCGCGGGGTCGCTACGAGCAGTACTTC. Its protein is CASSTGARGRYEQYF. The V and J genes are TRBV5-4 and TRBJ2-7; D tentatively fits TRBD1 or TRBD2 (6 bases each). Trimming removed 4 bases at V and 3 bases at J, with 17 bases between. This CDR3 comprises 15 residues. Germline V gene sequence: CDR1 SGHNT, CDR2 YYREEE (reference sequence).

This clone was found many times. The rearrangement joins TRBV4-2 to TRBJ2-1; D might be TRBD1 (5 bases). Trimming shortened V by 3 bases and J by 5 bases, and 5 bases separated the two germline ends. CDR1 LGHNA and CDR2 YNFKEQ come from the germline V gene. The CDR3 contains 12 residues. As DNA, the CDR3 is TGTGCCAGCAGCCACAGGGACAATGAGCAGTTCTTC. It specifies CASSHRDNEQFF.

This sequence joins TRBV19 and TRBJ1-1, with D perhaps TRBD1 (5 bases). The CDR3 sequence is 13 residues long. The ends were cut back, 5 bases at V and 5 bases at J, with 12 bases in the middle. CDR1 is LNHDA, CDR2 SQIVND, per germline (reference sequence). The CDR3: CASSEGFTTEAFF. CDR3 DNA sequence: TGTGCCAGTAGTGAGGGGTTTACGACTGAAGCTTTCTTT.

The J gene is TRBJ2-1, the V gene TRBV4-3; D is unclear. Trimming took 1 base from V and 4 from J, leaving 8 bases between them. Germline CDR1 is LGHNA and CDR2 is YSLEER. The CDR3 has 14 residues. Written as DNA, the CDR3 is TGCGCCAGCAGCCAAGGGGTTGCGTACAATGAGCAGTTCTTC. Protein product: CASSQGVAYNEQFF.

This sequence joins TRBV28 and TRBJ1-5; D possibly corresponds to TRBD1 (5 bases). The length of the CDR3 is 16 residues. V lost 10 bases and J lost 0, with 19 bases in between. CDR1 MDHEN and CDR2 SYDVKM come from the germline V gene. CDR3 in DNA: TGTGCCACATTAGGTGATAACAGGTATAGCAATCAGCCCCAGCATTTT. This encodes CATLGDNRYSNQPQHF.

This clone was seen only a few times. This same CDR3 is encoded by further DNA sequences in the sample. This rearrangement joins TRBV27 to TRBJ2-7; D might be TRBD1 (5 bases). The length of the CDR3 is 13 residues. CDR1 MNHEY and CDR2 SMNVEV come from the germline V gene (reference sequence). Trimming took 2 bases from V and 2 from J, leaving 7 bases between them. In DNA, the CDR3 is TGTGCCAGCAGTTTAGGGGCCACCTACGAGCAGTACTTC. It codes for CASSLGATYEQYF.

J is TRBJ2-7 and V is TRBV4-1, with D perhaps assigned TRBD1 or TRBD2 (5 bases each). The germline V gene encodes CDR1 MGHRA and CDR2 YSYEKL. Trimming pared 1 base from V and 3 bases from J, leaving 13 bases between. This CDR3 spans 15 amino acids. CDR3 loop: CASSQVPGTYYEQYF. The CDR3 DNA is TGCGCCAGCAGCCAAGTACCAGGGACCTACTACGAGCAGTACTTC.

The V and J genes are TRBV27 and TRBJ2-2, with 7 bases lining up with TRBD2. The germline V gene encodes CDR1 MNHEY and CDR2 SMNVEV (reference sequence). V was pared by 3 bases and J by 1 base, with 5 bases of the junction left unmatched. There are 16 residues in the CDR3. CDR3 in amino acids: CASSFREAQNTGELFF. The CDR3 nucleotides read TGTGCCAGCAGTTTCCGGGAGGCCCAGAACACCGGGGAGCTGTTTTTT.

This sequence joins TRBV9 and TRBJ1-1; D possibly corresponds to TRBD1 (5 bases). CDR1 and CDR2 from the germline V gene are SGDLS and YYNGEE. This CDR3 is 13 amino acids long. V lost 5 bases and J 4 bases, leaving 12 bases between the germline ends. For the CDR3, the DNA is TGTGCCAGCAGGGGAAACGGGGGCACTGAAGCTTTCTTT. It yields the protein CASRGNGGTEAFF.

J is TRBJ1-5 and V is TRBV19; 8 bases align to TRBD1. Unmatched junction bases numbered 4, after V lost 5 bases and J lost 1 base. This CDR3 has 15 residues. CDR1 is LNHDA, CDR2 SQIVND, per germline (reference sequence). The CDR3: CASSDQGASNQPQHF. Here the CDR3 DNA reads TGTGCCAGTAGTGACCAGGGGGCAAGCAATCAGCCCCAGCATTTT.

V is TRBV6-1 and J is TRBJ1-1, with a tentative D call TRBD1 (6 bases). Per the germline V gene, CDR1 is MNHNS and CDR2 is SASEGT. V gave up 10 bases and J gave up 6 bases, with 15 bases separating them. This CDR3 has 12 residues. The CDR3 nucleotides read TGTGCCATACACGGGGGGGGCTCTGAAGCTTTCTTT. Protein: CAIHGGGSEAFF.

The V call is TRBV10-3, the J call TRBJ2-5; D might be TRBD2 (5 bases). V was trimmed by 0 bases and J by 5 bases, leaving 7 bases between them. Looked up from germline, CDR1 is ENHRY and CDR2 is SYGVKD. This CDR3 is 13 amino acids long. As DNA, the CDR3 is TGTGCCATCAGTGAGTCGCGAGGGGAGACCCAGTACTTC. Translating gives CAISESRGETQYF.